Sequencing of this T cell receptor (beta chain) was carried out in a study of blood T cell repertoires in COVID-19. Study at large: Spain, Italy and the United States supplied samples that represented acute and convalescent COVID-19.

Participants had their cohort set by participant-reported clinical history. Two negative PCRs, clearance, or symptom resolution were required of recovered Cohort 3 donors. Assay: immunoSEQ multiplex PCR; the TCRdb copy retains only in-frame clones and omits some. The sample holds just over 150,000 clones, around nine tenths seen once. V was pared by 4 bases and J by 5 bases, with 6 bases of the junction left unmatched. Germline V gives CDR1 SGHTA, CDR2 FQGNSA. The CDR3 covers 14 residues. The sequenced sample was PBMCs or T cells enriched from blood (not recorded which). This chain connects TRBV7-2 to TRBJ2-5; 8 nucleotides align to TRBD2. This clonotype was sampled from a woman aged 45-65 years who had recovered from COVID-19. This CDR3 reads CASSWRGAGETQYF. The DNA of the CDR3 is TGTGCCAGCAGCTGGCGGGGGGCCGGGGAGACCCAGTACTTC.